These 20 T cell receptor beta chains were all obtained from the same sample, sequenced in a study of beta chain features in type 1 diabetes. Sequenced material consisted of expressed TCRB transcripts (all of the isolated RNA was reverse transcribed). Produced via immunoSEQ multiplex PCR; TCRdb's table is partial and in-frame only. This table holds about 900,000 clones, 15% to 20% found once. Material for sequencing was naive CD4+ T cells from blood. Receptors originate from a woman aged 18-35 years in good health.

The V and J genes are TRBV7-6 and TRBJ1-3; TRBD1 is a possible D gene (6 bases). Trimming cost V 4 bases and J 2 bases, with 21 bases left between them. Germline V CDR1 and CDR2: SGHVS, FNYEAQ. CDR3 length equals 18 residues. The CDR3, as DNA: TGTGCCAGCAGCTCGCCATGGGGCACAGGGTCGGCTGGAAACACCATATATTTT. This codes for CASSSPWGTGSAGNTIYF.

This clone has more than one count but fewer than ten. The chain joins TRBV19 to TRBJ1-2, with 7 nucleotides matching TRBD1. Trimming at V came to 6 bases and at J to 9 bases, leaving 4 bases not matched to a gene. Germline V lookup: CDR1 LNHDA, CDR2 SQIVND (reference sequence). The CDR3 extends over 11 amino acids. In DNA, the CDR3 is TGTGCCAGTAGAACAGGGGATCGCTACACCTTC. Its translation is CASRTGDRYTF.

This clone was recorded a few times. This specimen includes other DNA sequences encoding the same CDR3. The chain combines TRBV18 with TRBJ1-4; D uncertain. The CDR3 runs 12 residues. V was trimmed by 2 bases and J by 8 bases, leaving 6 bases between them. The germline V gene encodes CDR1 KGHSH and CDR2 LQKENI. The CDR3 DNA reads TGTGCCAGCTCACCAAGGTCCGAAAAACTGTTTTTT. It specifies CASSPRSEKLFF.

The chain has TRBV7-2 and TRBJ2-2; D is undetermined. V shed 4 bases and J shed 2 bases, with 14 bases lying between them. Germline V lookup: CDR1 SGHTA, CDR2 FQGNSA. This CDR3 is built from 16 residues. The DNA for the CDR3 is TGTGCCAGCAGCTCCTCCCGACTGTTTAACACCGGGGAGCTGTTTTTT. This encodes CASSSSRLFNTGELFF.

The chain combines TRBV5-1 with TRBJ1-2, with D uncertain. The germline gives CDR1 SGHRS, CDR2 YFSETQ. This CDR3 spans 15 amino acids. Trimming removed 0 bases at V and 4 bases at J, with 13 bases between. The CDR3 sequence is CASSLGPDVFYGYTF. The CDR3 DNA is TGCGCCAGCAGCTTGGGACCCGACGTTTTCTATGGCTACACCTTC. The full variable domain, rest sourced from reference TRBV5-1 and TRBJ1-2, is KAGVTQTPRYLIKTRGQQVTLSCSPISGHRSVSWYQQTPGQGLQFLFEYFSETQRNKGNFPGRFSGRQFSNSRSEMNVSTLELGDSALYLCASSLGPDVFYGYTFGSGTRLTVV.

This chain joins TRBV28 and TRBJ1-4, with D possibly TRBD1 on 5 matching bases. The CDR3 covers 15 residues. Germline-derived CDR1 and CDR2 are MDHEN and SYDVKM. V was cut by 6 bases and J by 7 bases, with 18 bases left in between. The CDR3 spells CASSSGTPASEKLFF. CDR3 bases: TGTGCCAGCAGCTCTGGGACCCCGGCAAGTGAAAAACTGTTTTTT.

The chain joins TRBV7-6 to TRBJ2-5, with 9 bases matching TRBD2. The J segment lost 2 bases and the V segment lost 2 bases, leaving 0 bases of the junction unmatched. Germline V gene data show CDR1 as SGHVS and CDR2 as FNYEAQ. The CDR3 spans 14 residues. CDR3 nucleotides: TGTGCCAGCAGCTTACTAGCGGGACAAGAGACCCAGTACTTC. It is translated as CASSLLAGQETQYF. Full variable domain (rest looked up from reference TRBV7-6 and TRBJ2-5): GAGVSQSPRYKVTKRGQDVALRCDPISGHVSLYWYRQALGQGPEFLTYFNYEAQQDKSGLPNDRFSAERPEGSISTLTIQRTEQRDSAMYRCASSLLAGQETQYFGPGTRLLVL.

The chain recombines TRBV11-1 with TRBJ2-1; D is ambiguous. The germline V and J ends were trimmed by 2 bases and 7 bases, with 12 bases remaining between them. Germline CDR1 is SGHAT and CDR2 is FQDESV (reference sequence). The CDR3 runs to 14 residues. CDR3 nucleotides: TGTGCCAGCAGCTTATCTATCCTGCGTAATGAGCAGTTCTTC. Its protein is CASSLSILRNEQFF.

This rearrangement joins TRBV10-3 to TRBJ2-1; 8 positions match TRBD2. Germline V gene sequence: CDR1 ENHRY, CDR2 SYGVKD. V lost 8 bases, J lost 7 bases, and 10 bases stayed unmatched. The CDR3 totals 14 residues. CDR3 DNA: TGTGCCATCGGCCCGGGAGGGCCATTAAATGAGCAGTTCTTC. As protein: CAIGPGGPLNEQFF.

This chain links TRBV29-1 with TRBJ1-4; D not certain. V was shortened by 4 bases and J by 7 bases, with 16 bases between the two germline ends. Germline-derived CDR1 and CDR2 are SQVTM and ANQGSEA. The CDR3 is 14 residues long. CDR3 protein: CSVGLVPGGEKLFF. The CDR3 DNA follows: TGCAGCGTTGGCCTGGTTCCCGGCGGTGAAAAACTGTTTTTT.

The chain is built from TRBV29-1 and TRBJ2-5; a weak D match, TRBD2 (6 bases). This CDR3 is built from 12 residues. Trimming pared 7 bases from V and 5 bases from J, leaving 14 bases between. Looked up from germline, CDR1 is SQVTM and CDR2 is ANQGSEA. CDR3 sequence (DNA): TGCAGCGCTGGCGGGGCCCGGGAGACCCAGTACTTC. This encodes CSAGGARETQYF. Full variable domain (rest looked up from reference TRBV29-1 and TRBJ2-5): SAVISQKPSRDICQRGTSLTIQCQVDSQVTMMFWYRQQPGQSLTLIATANQGSEATYESGFVIDKFPISRPNLTFSTLTVSNMSPEDSSIYLCSAGGARETQYFGPGTRLLVL.

This clone was observed a handful of times. This chain connects TRBV21-1 to TRBJ2-1; the table's D gene call, TRBD2, was not cross checked with the DNA. TRBV21-1 is shown as a pseudogene. CDR3 length: 16 residues. DNA for the CDR3: TGTGCCAGCATCCCGGAGCGGCGGGAGGTTGTGGATGAGCAGTTCTTC. Encoded protein: CASIPERREVVDEQFF.

CDR3 in amino acids: CASSPSGRTYGYTF. CDR3 DNA sequence: TGTGCCAGCAGCCCCTCGGGACGGACTTATGGCTACACCTTC. The rearrangement uses TRBV7-8 and TRBJ1-2; maybe TRBD1 (5 bases). The V gene lost 5 bases and the J gene lost 5 bases, with 15 bases spanning the gap. The V gene's germline CDR1 is SGHVS and CDR2 FQNEAQ. CDR3 length: 14 residues.

This clone was seen more than once but under ten times. The chain combines TRBV7-2 with TRBJ1-2, with a weak D call TRBD1 (6 bases). Germline assignment: CDR1 SGHTA and CDR2 FQGNSA. The CDR3 is 15 residues long. The V gene lost 1 base and the J gene lost 4 bases, with 13 bases spanning the gap. The CDR3 DNA sequence: TGTGCCAGCAGCTTAGTCGTGGCAGGGGCCTATGGCTACACCTTC. This encodes CASSLVVAGAYGYTF.

The sample holds a few counts of this clone. CDR3 sequence (DNA): TGTGCCAGCAGTTCGCAGGGGTTCATTTTTGAGACCCAGTACTTC. Translation: CASSSQGFIFETQYF. The chain has TRBV6-5 and TRBJ2-5; D is possibly TRBD1 (6 bases). This CDR3 comprises 15 residues. Germline CDR1 and CDR2: MNHEY and SVGAGI. The germline V and J ends were trimmed by 4 bases and 5 bases, with 17 bases remaining between them.

V and J are TRBV29-1 and TRBJ2-2; D is possibly TRBD1 (6 bases). In germline, CDR1 is SQVTM, CDR2 ANQGSEA. This CDR3 has 13 amino acids. V was shortened by 4 bases and J by 2 bases, with 8 bases between the two germline ends. The CDR3 here is CSVGTANTGELFF. The CDR3 DNA reads TGCAGCGTTGGGACAGCCAACACCGGGGAGCTGTTTTTT.

The chain links TRBV18 to TRBJ1-1; tentatively, D is TRBD1 (5 bases). Germline assignment: CDR1 KGHSH and CDR2 LQKENI. The CDR3 contains 14 residues. V was clipped by 6 bases and J by 1 base, with 12 bases between them. Written as DNA, the CDR3 is TGTGCCAGCTCGCCGGGACGGAAGAACACTGAAGCTTTCTTT. Translated, it gives CASSPGRKNTEAFF. Looking up the rest from reference TRBV18 and TRBJ1-1 gives the full variable domain: NAGVMQNPRHLVRRRGQEARLRCSPMKGHSHVYWYRQLPEEGLKFMVYLQKENIIDESGMPKERFSAEFPKEGPSILRIQQVVRGDSAAYFCASSPGRKNTEAFFGQGTRLTVV.

This clone was seen only a few times. This chain uses TRBV4-3 with TRBJ2-1; no definite D call. Trimming removed 0 bases from V and 1 base from J, with 10 bases in between. The CDR3 has 16 residues. CDR1 is LGHNA, CDR2 YSLEER, per germline. The CDR3 loop reads CASSQEGFASYNEQFF. The DNA for the CDR3 is TGCGCCAGCAGCCAAGAAGGGTTCGCATCCTACAATGAGCAGTTCTTC.

This rearrangement joins TRBV9 to TRBJ2-7, with D unclear. The germline V gene has CDR1 SGDLS and CDR2 YYNGEE. With 4 bases removed from V and 2 bases from J, the gap between germline ends came to 10 bases. The CDR3 totals 13 residues. The CDR3 DNA follows: TGTGCCAGCAGCCCCCTCCCGGCCTACGAGCAGTACTTC. Protein sequence: CASSPLPAYEQYF.

The rearrangement uses TRBV19 and TRBJ2-2, with D hard to call. This CDR3 is 13 amino acids long. CDR1 and CDR2 (germline): LNHDA, SQIVND (reference sequence). The germline V and J ends were trimmed by 2 bases and 6 bases, with 7 bases remaining between them. The CDR3 nucleotides read TGTGCCAGTAGTATAATCAGATCCGGGGAGCTGTTTTTT. This encodes CASSIIRSGELFF.